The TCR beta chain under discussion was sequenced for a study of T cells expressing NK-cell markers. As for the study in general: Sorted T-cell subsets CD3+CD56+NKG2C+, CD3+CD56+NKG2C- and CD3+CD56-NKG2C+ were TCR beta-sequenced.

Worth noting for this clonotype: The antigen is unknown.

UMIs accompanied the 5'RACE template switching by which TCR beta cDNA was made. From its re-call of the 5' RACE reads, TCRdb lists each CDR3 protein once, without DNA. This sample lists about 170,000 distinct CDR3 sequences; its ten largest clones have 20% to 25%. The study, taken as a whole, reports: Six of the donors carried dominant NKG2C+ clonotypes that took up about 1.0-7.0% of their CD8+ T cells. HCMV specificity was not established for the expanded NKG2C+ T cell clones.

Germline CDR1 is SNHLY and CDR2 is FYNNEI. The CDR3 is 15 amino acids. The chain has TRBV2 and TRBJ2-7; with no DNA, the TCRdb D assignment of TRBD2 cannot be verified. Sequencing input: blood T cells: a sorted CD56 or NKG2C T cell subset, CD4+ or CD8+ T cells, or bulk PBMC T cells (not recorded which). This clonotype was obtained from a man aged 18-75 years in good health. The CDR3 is CASSADLAGAYEQYF.